This T cell receptor (beta chain) was profiled in a study of cytomegalovirus exposure and HLA in healthy donors. Study information: Earlier findings included 117 million unique TCR beta sequences obtained from approximately 170 million T cells.

This clone was counted once. The germline V gene encodes CDR1 MNHEY and CDR2 SMNVEV (reference sequence). J was trimmed by 6 bases and V by 5 bases; bases with no gene match: 5. The CDR3 has 14 amino acids. 13 Jbeta primers and 60 Vbeta primers were used for the PCR. Assay used: immunoSEQ multiplex PCR; TCRdb lists only in-frame clones, some missing. Of approximately 160,000 clones in the sample, almost 85% were seen once. The receptor was derived from a girl under 18 in good health and CMV-seropositive. The chain carries TRBV27 and TRBJ2-1; 9 nucleotides align to TRBD2. Sequencing was performed on PBMCs. CDR3: CASSLAGIINEQFF. CDR3 coding DNA: TGTGCCAGCAGTCTAGCGGGGATTATCAATGAGCAGTTCTTC.